The rows below give T cell receptor beta chains drawn from one sample of a study of Ad26.COV2.S vaccination and SARS-CoV-2 variants. Sequencing was performed with immunoSEQ multiplex PCR; in TCRdb, only in-frame clones are kept and a portion is missing. The table has around 300,000 clones, roughly 90% seen once. Material: peripheral blood, obtained in a trial of Ad26.COV2.S vaccine versus placebo. These receptors were collected from a person between 18 and 65 years old who received the Ad26.COV2.S COVID-19 vaccine or a placebo. Each CDR3 is given with its conserved first and last residue. Each record gives: clone size, D gene, CDR3 length, V gene, J gene, CDR3 protein, CDR3 DNA. A D gene is named only where the DNA matches it firmly. Not every row has a clone size; where given, it reads once, few, many or a size class.

abundance: .; d_gene: .; len: 14; v_gene: TRBV9; j_gene: TRBJ1-6; CDR3aa: CASSVGQDNSPLHF; CDR3nt: TGTGCCAGCAGCGTAGGGCAGGATAATTCACCCCTCCACTTT
abundance: .; d_gene: .; len: 15; v_gene: TRBV6-5; j_gene: TRBJ1-2; CDR3aa: CATQSRGQTPYGYTF; CDR3nt: TGTGCCACCCAATCGAGAGGACAGACGCCTTATGGCTACACCTTC
abundance: few; d_gene: TRBD2; len: 16; v_gene: TRBV7-9; j_gene: TRBJ2-1; CDR3aa: CASSQMVTSSYNEQFF; CDR3nt: TGTGCCAGCAGCCAGATGGTGACTAGCAGTTACAATGAGCAGTTCTTC
abundance: .; d_gene: .; len: 15; v_gene: TRBV4-2; j_gene: TRBJ2-5; CDR3aa: CASSQAGGPGETQYF; CDR3nt: TGTGCCAGCAGCCAAGCCGGAGGGCCGGGGGAGACCCAGTACTTC
abundance: .; d_gene: .; len: 16; v_gene: TRBV18; j_gene: TRBJ2-2; CDR3aa: CASSPNEQGLAGELFF; CDR3nt: TGTGCCAGCTCACCGAACGAACAGGGTCTCGCCGGGGAGCTGTTTTTT
abundance: .; d_gene: .; len: 14; v_gene: TRBV27; j_gene: TRBJ1-2; CDR3aa: CASSLSLGDYGYTF; CDR3nt: TGTGCCAGCAGTTTATCGCTGGGAGACTATGGCTACACCTTC
abundance: few; d_gene: .; len: 13; v_gene: TRBV27; j_gene: TRBJ1-1; CDR3aa: CASSLGTNTEAFF; CDR3nt: TGTGCCAGCAGTTTAGGGACGAACACTGAAGCTTTCTTT
abundance: .; d_gene: TRBD1; len: 14; v_gene: TRBV5-1; j_gene: TRBJ2-7; CDR3aa: CASSLGTGIHEQYF; CDR3nt: TGCGCCAGCAGCTTGGGGACAGGGATCCACGAGCAGTACTTC
abundance: .; d_gene: .; len: 15; v_gene: TRBV7-2; j_gene: TRBJ2-7; CDR3aa: CASSLRQGIPYEQYF; CDR3nt: TGTGCCAGCAGCTTAAGGCAGGGGATTCCCTACGAGCAGTACTTC
abundance: .; d_gene: .; len: 12; v_gene: TRBV19; j_gene: TRBJ2-2; CDR3aa: CASSMNTGELFF; CDR3nt: TGTGCCAGTAGTATGAACACCGGGGAGCTGTTTTTT
abundance: .; d_gene: .; len: 17; v_gene: TRBV11-2; j_gene: TRBJ2-5; CDR3aa: CASSLVWVLAGGETQYF; CDR3nt: TGTGCCAGCAGCTTAGTGTGGGTCCTAGCCGGTGGGGAGACCCAGTACTTC
abundance: .; d_gene: .; len: 13; v_gene: TRBV5-4; j_gene: TRBJ1-2; CDR3aa: CASSSRDTYFYTF; CDR3nt: TGTGCCAGCAGTTCCCGGGACACTTACTTCTACACCTTC
abundance: .; d_gene: TRBD1; len: 13; v_gene: TRBV3-1/TRBV3-2; j_gene: TRBJ1-1; CDR3aa: CASSHPRDRGAFF; CDR3nt: TGTGCCAGCAGCCATCCGCGTGACAGGGGGGCTTTCTTT
abundance: .; d_gene: TRBD1; len: 18; v_gene: TRBV19; j_gene: TRBJ1-3; CDR3aa: CASSPGQLFYRSGNTIYF; CDR3nt: TGTGCCAGTAGTCCGGGACAGCTATTTTATCGCTCTGGAAACACCATATATTTT
abundance: .; d_gene: .; len: 15; v_gene: TRBV4-1; j_gene: TRBJ1-2; CDR3aa: CASSQEAETNYGYTF; CDR3nt: TGCGCCAGCAGCCAAGAGGCAGAAACTAACTATGGCTACACCTTC
abundance: .; d_gene: .; len: 11; v_gene: TRBV6-2/TRBV6-3; j_gene: TRBJ1-1; CDR3aa: CASSYGEGSFF; CDR3nt: TGTGCCAGCAGTTACGGCGAAGGCTCTTTCTTT
abundance: .; d_gene: TRBD1; len: 12; v_gene: TRBV11-3; j_gene: TRBJ2-2; CDR3aa: CASAGGTGELFF; CDR3nt: TGTGCCAGCGCAGGGGGCACCGGGGAGCTGTTTTTT
abundance: .; d_gene: .; len: 15; v_gene: TRBV19; j_gene: TRBJ1-4; CDR3aa: CASSLGVATNEKLFF; CDR3nt: TGTGCCAGTAGTTTGGGGGTTGCAACTAATGAAAAACTGTTTTTT
abundance: .; d_gene: .; len: 13; v_gene: TRBV27; j_gene: TRBJ1-1; CDR3aa: CASSLRENTEAFF; CDR3nt: TGTGCCAGCAGTTTAAGGGAGAACACTGAAGCTTTCTTT
abundance: .; d_gene: .; len: 14; v_gene: TRBV2; j_gene: TRBJ2-6; CDR3aa: CASDAPYRANVLTF; CDR3nt: TGTGCCAGCGACGCTCCCTACAGGGCCAACGTCCTGACTTTC
abundance: once; d_gene: .; len: 13; v_gene: TRBV2; j_gene: TRBJ2-1; CDR3aa: CASNWAQGNEQFF; CDR3nt: TGTGCCAGCAACTGGGCCCAGGGGAATGAGCAGTTCTTC
abundance: few; d_gene: .; len: 16; v_gene: TRBV6-4; j_gene: TRBJ1-2; CDR3aa: CASARGEVLPNYGYTF; CDR3nt: TGTGCCAGCGCCCGGGGGGAGGTTCTACCTAACTATGGCTACACCTTC
abundance: .; d_gene: .; len: 18; v_gene: TRBV9; j_gene: TRBJ1-6; CDR3aa: CASSVARGASSYNSPLHF; CDR3nt: TGTGCCAGCAGCGTAGCAAGGGGGGCGAGCTCCTATAATTCACCCCTCCACTTT
abundance: .; d_gene: .; len: 15; v_gene: TRBV10-2; j_gene: TRBJ1-6; CDR3aa: CASTPRTGPGAPLHF; CDR3nt: TGCGCCAGCACCCCAAGGACCGGACCGGGTGCGCCCCTCCACTTT
abundance: .; d_gene: .; len: 20; v_gene: TRBV3-1/TRBV3-2; j_gene: TRBJ1-1; CDR3aa: CASSQDLRATGRDLNTEAFF; CDR3nt: TGTGCCAGCAGCCAAGATTTAAGGGCTACAGGCCGGGACTTGAACACTGAAGCTTTCTTT
abundance: .; d_gene: .; len: 15; v_gene: TRBV21-1; j_gene: TRBJ1-1; CDR3aa: CASSPREGAGTEAFF; CDR3nt: TGTGCCAGCAGCCCTCGGGAGGGGGCAGGCACTGAAGCTTTCTTT